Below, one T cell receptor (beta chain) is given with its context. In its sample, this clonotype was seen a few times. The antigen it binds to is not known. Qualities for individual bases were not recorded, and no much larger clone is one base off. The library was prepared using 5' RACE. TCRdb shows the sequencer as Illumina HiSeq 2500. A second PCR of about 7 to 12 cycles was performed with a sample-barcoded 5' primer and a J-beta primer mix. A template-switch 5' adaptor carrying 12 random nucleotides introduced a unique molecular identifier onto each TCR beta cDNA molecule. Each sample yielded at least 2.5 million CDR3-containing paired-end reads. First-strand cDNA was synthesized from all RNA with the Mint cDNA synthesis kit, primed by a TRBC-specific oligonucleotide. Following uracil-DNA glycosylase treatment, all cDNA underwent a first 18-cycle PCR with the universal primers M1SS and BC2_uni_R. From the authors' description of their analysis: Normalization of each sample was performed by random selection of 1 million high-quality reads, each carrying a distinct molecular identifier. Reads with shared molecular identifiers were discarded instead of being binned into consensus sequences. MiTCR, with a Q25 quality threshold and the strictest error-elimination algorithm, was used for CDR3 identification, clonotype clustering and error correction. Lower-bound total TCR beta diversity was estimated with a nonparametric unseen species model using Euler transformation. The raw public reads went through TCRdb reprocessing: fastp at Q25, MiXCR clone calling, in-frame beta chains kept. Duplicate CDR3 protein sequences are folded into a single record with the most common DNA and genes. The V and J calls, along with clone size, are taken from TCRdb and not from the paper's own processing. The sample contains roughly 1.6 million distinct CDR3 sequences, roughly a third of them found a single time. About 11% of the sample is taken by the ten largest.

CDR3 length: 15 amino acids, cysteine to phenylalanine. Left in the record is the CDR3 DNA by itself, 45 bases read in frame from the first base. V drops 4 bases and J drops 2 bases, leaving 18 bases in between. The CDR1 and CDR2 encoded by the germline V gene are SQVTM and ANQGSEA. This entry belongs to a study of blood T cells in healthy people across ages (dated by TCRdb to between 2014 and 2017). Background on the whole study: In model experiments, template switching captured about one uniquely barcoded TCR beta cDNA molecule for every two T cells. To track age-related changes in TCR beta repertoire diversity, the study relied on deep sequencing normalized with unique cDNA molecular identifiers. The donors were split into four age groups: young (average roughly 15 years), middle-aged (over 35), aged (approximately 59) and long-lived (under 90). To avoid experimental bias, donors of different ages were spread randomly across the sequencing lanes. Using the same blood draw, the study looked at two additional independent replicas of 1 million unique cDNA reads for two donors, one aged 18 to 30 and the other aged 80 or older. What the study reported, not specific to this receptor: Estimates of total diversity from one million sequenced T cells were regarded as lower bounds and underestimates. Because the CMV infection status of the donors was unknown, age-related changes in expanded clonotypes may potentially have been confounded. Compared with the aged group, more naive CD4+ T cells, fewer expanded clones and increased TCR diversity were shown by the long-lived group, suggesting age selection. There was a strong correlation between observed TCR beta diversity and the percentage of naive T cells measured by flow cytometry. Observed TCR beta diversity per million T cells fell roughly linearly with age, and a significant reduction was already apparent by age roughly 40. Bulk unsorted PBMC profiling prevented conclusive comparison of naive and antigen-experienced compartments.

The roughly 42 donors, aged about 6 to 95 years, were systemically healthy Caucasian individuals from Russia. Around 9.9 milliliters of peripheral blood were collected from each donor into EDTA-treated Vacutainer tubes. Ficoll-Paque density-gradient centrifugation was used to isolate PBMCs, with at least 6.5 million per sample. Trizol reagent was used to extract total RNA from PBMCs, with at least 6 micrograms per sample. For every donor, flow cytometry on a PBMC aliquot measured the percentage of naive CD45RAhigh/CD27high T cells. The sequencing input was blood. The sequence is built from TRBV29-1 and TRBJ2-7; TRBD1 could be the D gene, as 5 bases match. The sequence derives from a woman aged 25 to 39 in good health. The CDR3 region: CSVVGQDIGPYEQYF. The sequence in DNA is TGCAGCGTTGTTGGGCAGGACATCGGCCCCTACGAGCAGTACTTC.